What follows are 26 T cell receptor beta chains derived from one specimen sequenced in a study of breast tumors, draining lymph nodes, adjacent tissues. One entry per CDR3 protein results from TCRdb running MiXCR on the multiplex PCR reads. The sample holds about 200,000 distinct CDR3 sequences, 30% to 40% seen once. Breast cancer patients provided tissue from their axillary draining lymph nodes. Sequenced input: axillary lymph node tissue. The receptor source for this set is a female donor with breast cancer. Some clones in this sample may be carry-over from other donors' samples.

The gene calls are TRBV25-1 and TRBJ1-6, with unresolved D. Germline lookup yields CDR1 MGHDK and CDR2 SYGVNS. The length of the CDR3 is 16 residues. CDR3 nucleotide sequence: TGTGCTAGAGATCGTGACCGGACCGACTATAATTCACCCCTCCACTTT. Encoded protein: CARDRDRTDYNSPLHF.

Concerning this clonotype: A single base separates this from a much larger clone, so it may be a read error. This rearrangement joins TRBV4-3 to TRBJ2-1, with TRBD2 as a possible D gene (7 bases). The CDR3 covers 15 residues. The germline gives CDR1 LGHNA, CDR2 YSLEER. The CDR3, as DNA: TGCGCCAGCAGCCCGGGGGGCGGTTCCTACAATGAGCAGCTCTTC. Translation gives CASSPGGGSYNEQLF.

There are many counts of this clonotype. This chain connects TRBV9 to TRBJ2-3; 8 bases are shared with TRBD1. V trimming: 0 bases; J trimming: 3 bases; junction bases outside the gene matches: 0. The CDR3 runs 14 residues. The germline gives CDR1 SGDLS, CDR2 YYNGEE. CDR3 sequence (DNA): TGTGCCAGCAGCGTAGGACAGGGGACAGATACGCAGTATTTT. The encoded protein is CASSVGQGTDTQYF.

This clonotype was recorded many times. The chain has TRBV18 and TRBJ1-2, with D possibly matching TRBD1 (5 bases). The V and J ends lost 3 bases and 8 bases respectively, with 19 bases between them. Germline V gene lookup returns CDR1 KGHSH and CDR2 LQKENI. The CDR3 spans 15 residues. CDR3 in DNA: TGTGCCAGCTCACCCACCCCCTCGGGAGGGGAAGGCTACACCTTC. It codes for CASSPTPSGGEGYTF.

This clonotype has just one count. This chain connects TRBV20-1 to TRBJ1-6, with TRBD1 as a possible D gene (5 bases). Looked up from germline, CDR1 is DFQATT and CDR2 is SNEGSKA (reference sequence). V was shortened by 3 bases and J by 10 bases, with 16 bases between the two germline ends. There are 14 residues in the CDR3. CDR3 loop: CSARGGGRESPLHF. Written as DNA, the CDR3 is TGCAGTGCTAGGGGGGGGGGAAGGGAATCACCCCTCCACTTT.

The sample holds a few counts of this clonotype. The chain couples TRBV6-5 to TRBJ1-2, with D tentatively TRBD1 (6 bases). The CDR3 consists of 14 residues. CDR1 is MNHEY and CDR2 is SVGAGI in the germline V gene. V lost 5 bases, J lost 7 bases, and 17 bases lay in between. CDR3 protein: CASSHGGPSSGYTF. The CDR3 DNA is TGTGCCAGCAGTCACGGGGGGCCTTCTAGTGGCTACACCTTC.

This clonotype was counted many times. V and J are TRBV2 and TRBJ1-4; the D is unclear. The CDR3 totals 15 residues. Trimming removed 4 bases from V and 8 bases from J, with 17 bases in between. Germline lookup yields CDR1 SNHLY and CDR2 FYNNEI. Here the CDR3 reads CASSGSRGAGEKLFF. The CDR3 nucleotides are TGTGCCAGCAGTGGGAGTCGGGGAGCGGGCGAAAAACTGTTTTTT. The variable domain in full, completed from reference TRBV2 and TRBJ1-4, reads EPEVTQTPSHQVTQMGQEVILRCVPISNHLYFYWYRQILGQKVEFLVSFYNNEISEKSEIFDDQFSVERPDGSNFTLKIRSTKLEDSAMYFCASSGSRGAGEKLFFGSGTQLSVL.

The chain recombines TRBV5-5 with TRBJ2-1, with 9 bases fitting TRBD1. The V gene end was trimmed by 3 bases and the J gene end by 3 bases; junction bases not matched to a gene: 4. The V gene's germline CDR1 is SGHKS and CDR2 YYEKEE (reference sequence). The CDR3 extends over 15 amino acids. CDR3 protein: CASSWDRDGYNEQFF. The CDR3 region has the DNA TGTGCCAGCAGCTGGGACAGGGACGGCTACAATGAGCAGTTCTTC.

This clonotype was seen repeatedly, ten times or more. The chain links TRBV6-6 to TRBJ1-2, with D possibly matching TRBD1 (6 bases). The CDR3 is made up of 15 amino acids. V gave up 0 bases and J gave up 6 bases, with 14 bases separating them. CDR1 is MNHNY and CDR2 is SVGAGI in the germline V gene (reference sequence). The CDR3 nucleotides read TGTGCCAGCAGTTACTCGCTAGATCAGGGGAATGGCTACACCTTC. Translated, it gives CASSYSLDQGNGYTF.

Ten or more counts support this clonotype. The CDR3 reads CASSLVGGVGHEQYF. The CDR3 coding sequence is TGCGCCAGCAGCTTGGTAGGAGGGGTTGGCCACGAGCAGTACTTC. The chain joins TRBV5-1 to TRBJ2-7; D possibly corresponds to TRBD2 (6 bases). Trimming stripped 0 bases from V and 5 bases from J, with 15 bases between. CDR3 length: 15 amino acids. Germline assignment: CDR1 SGHRS and CDR2 YFSETQ.

This clonotype was counted between two and nine times. This sequence joins TRBV27 and TRBJ2-1; 10 bases match TRBD2. This CDR3 has 13 residues. The V segment lost 5 bases and the J segment 8 bases; nucleotides outside the gene matches: 3. The germline gives CDR1 MNHEY, CDR2 SMNVEV (reference sequence). The CDR3: CASSSGGDYEQFF. The CDR3 DNA sequence: TGTGCCAGCAGTAGCGGGGGGGATTATGAGCAGTTCTTC.

This clonotype was recorded at least ten times. J is TRBJ1-3 and V is TRBV2, with 7 bases fitting TRBD1. The V segment lost 6 bases and the J segment 0 bases; nucleotides outside the gene matches: 5. The CDR3 spans 15 residues. From germline, CDR1 is SNHLY and CDR2 FYNNEI. The CDR3 here is CASSLTGPSGNTIYF. The CDR3 nucleotides are TGTGCCAGCAGCCTGACAGGGCCCTCTGGAAACACCATATATTTT.

The chain combines TRBV6-1 with TRBJ1-4; maybe TRBD1 (5 bases). Trimming stripped 6 bases from V and 4 bases from J, with 21 bases between. This CDR3 contains 17 residues. Per the germline V gene, CDR1 is MNHNS and CDR2 is SASEGT. The CDR3 DNA reads as TGTGCCAGCAGCAGGGCCCTTAAGCGGGGGGATAATGAAAAACTGTTTTTT. This translates into CASSRALKRGDNEKLFF.

The sample holds many counts of this clonotype. This chain connects TRBV3-1 to TRBJ2-7; TRBD1 agrees at 7 bases. Germline CDR1 and CDR2: LGHDT and YNNKEL (reference sequence). The V and J ends lost 6 bases and 6 bases, in that order; junction bases with no gene match: 8. The CDR3 extends over 13 amino acids. CDR3 sequence reads: CASSLRQGPEQYF. CDR3 DNA sequence: TGTGCCAGCAGTCTAAGACAGGGACCCGAGCAGTACTTC.

This clonotype was recorded many times. The rearrangement links TRBV19 to TRBJ2-7; 7 bases map to TRBD2. This CDR3 spans 15 amino acids. Germline V CDR1 and CDR2: LNHDA, SQIVND (reference sequence). Trimming took 5 bases from V and 3 from J; bases not matched to a gene: 10. CDR3 sequence (DNA): TGTGCCAGTAGTCCCCGGACTAGTCGAGGCTACGAGCAGTACTTC. Its translation is CASSPRTSRGYEQYF.

Turning to this clonotype: A much larger clone differs from this one at a single base, so this may be a read error. The chain combines TRBV20-1 with TRBJ1-2, with 11 nucleotides matching TRBD1. Trimming at V came to 0 bases and at J to 10 bases, leaving 4 bases not matched to a gene. This CDR3 region has 13 residues. The germline gives CDR1 DFQATT, CDR2 SNEGSKA (reference sequence). The CDR3 sequence is CSARDLGQGAYTF. The CDR3 region has the DNA TGCAGTGCTAGAGATTTAGGACAGGGGGCCTACACCTTC.

This clonotype was seen ten or more times. The chain employs TRBV20-1 and TRBJ2-7; 9 bases are a match to TRBD1. This CDR3 is 12 amino acids long. V lost 5 bases to trimming and J lost 5 bases; unmatched junction nucleotides: 4. Germline CDR1 and CDR2: DFQATT and SNEGSKA (reference sequence). The CDR3 reads CSAPGQGNEQYF. The CDR3 DNA sequence: TGCAGTGCTCCGGGACAGGGTAACGAGCAGTACTTC.

This clonotype was detected ten times or more. The V and J genes are TRBV9 and TRBJ2-1, with D possibly being TRBD1 or TRBD2 (6 bases each). Trimming took 3 bases from V and 10 from J, leaving 17 bases between them. This CDR3 has 14 residues. Germline assignment: CDR1 SGDLS and CDR2 YYNGEE. The CDR3 sequence is CASSALSRGEEQFF. CDR3 sequence (DNA): TGTGCCAGCAGCGCCTTATCTAGGGGGGAGGAGCAGTTCTTC. Together with reference TRBV9 and TRBJ2-1, the CDR3 gives the full variable domain: DSGVTQTPKHLITATGQRVTLRCSPRSGDLSVYWYQQSLDQGLQFLIQYYNGEERAKGNILERFSAQQFPDLHSELNLSSLELGDSALYFCASSALSRGEEQFFGPGTRLTVL.

This clonotype has a handful of counts. No conserved phenylalanine or tryptophan ends this CDR3, so it is likely a read error. It is unclear where the CDR3 begins or ends on the DNA, so no DNA is shown, and the CDR3 is as TCRdb lists it. This sequence joins TRBV7-8 and TRBJ2-6. The CDR3 length equals 8 residues, ends included. The germline CDR1 and CDR2 sequences are SGHVS and FQNEAQ. Here the CDR3 reads CASSPSTS.

This clonotype was counted ten times or more. This rearrangement joins TRBV20-1 to TRBJ2-1; D remains ambiguous. Looked up from germline, CDR1 is DFQATT and CDR2 is SNEGSKA (reference sequence). The CDR3 extends over 14 amino acids. V lost 3 bases and J 1 base, leaving 10 bases between the germline ends. The CDR3 is CSASAPLSYNEQFF. DNA for the CDR3: TGCAGTGCTAGTGCGCCTTTGTCCTACAATGAGCAGTTCTTC.

This clonotype came up a few times. CDR3 sequence reads: CASTDRYTGELFF. The CDR3 DNA reads TGTGCCAGCACGGACCGATACACCGGGGAGCTGTTTTTT. The chain is built from TRBV27 and TRBJ2-2; D is unclear. Germline assignment: CDR1 MNHEY and CDR2 SMNVEV (reference sequence). The germline V and J ends were trimmed by 7 bases and 3 bases, with 9 bases remaining between them. The CDR3 runs to 13 residues.

In this sample, this clonotype turned up many times. The chain employs TRBV20-1 and TRBJ1-5; unclear D gene. Germline CDR1 and CDR2: DFQATT and SNEGSKA (reference sequence). V lost 3 bases to trimming and J lost 4 bases, with 13 bases between them. This CDR3 spans 14 amino acids. Here the CDR3 DNA reads TGCAGTGCTAGGGGAGCCGAAAGGAATCAGCCCCAGCATTTT. Translating it yields CSARGAERNQPQHF.

This clonotype was counted many times. The rearrangement uses TRBV9 and TRBJ1-2; D unresolved. Germline V gene lookup returns CDR1 SGDLS and CDR2 YYNGEE. Trimming removed 2 bases from V and 0 bases from J, with 8 bases in between. The CDR3 has 14 residues. The CDR3, as DNA: TGTGCCAGCAGCGTCGGCAGAACTAACTATGGCTACACCTTC. It codes for CASSVGRTNYGYTF.

This clonotype was detected many times. The rearrangement links TRBV11-2 to TRBJ2-1, with D perhaps TRBD1 (7 bases). Germline V gene sequence: CDR1 SGHAT, CDR2 FQNNGV. V lost 5 bases to trimming and J lost 8 bases, with 13 bases between them. The CDR3 is made up of 13 amino acids. CDR3 loop: CASSGGGGDEQFF. The CDR3 DNA reads as TGTGCCAGCAGCGGCGGAGGGGGCGATGAGCAGTTCTTC.

Comments on this clonotype: The junction differs from germline at one of its ends, possibly a read error. The chain is built from TRBV7-2 and TRBJ2-3, with 16 bases matching TRBD2. Germline CDR1 is SGHTA and CDR2 is FQGNSA. CDR3 size: 20 residues. The CDR3 loop is CASSIGISGLAGGSTDPQYF. The CDR3 DNA is TGTGCCAGCAGCATAGGAATCTCGGGACTAGCGGGAGGGTCGACAGATCCGCAGTATTTT.

V and J are TRBV6-1 and TRBJ2-3; D is unclear. The germline CDR1 and CDR2 sequences are MNHNS and SASEGT. V was pared by 0 bases and J by 4 bases, with 5 bases between. This CDR3 contains 13 residues. In nucleotides, the CDR3 is TGTGCCAGCAGTGAAGCCTCGGCAGATACGCAGTATTTT. It specifies CASSEASADTQYF.